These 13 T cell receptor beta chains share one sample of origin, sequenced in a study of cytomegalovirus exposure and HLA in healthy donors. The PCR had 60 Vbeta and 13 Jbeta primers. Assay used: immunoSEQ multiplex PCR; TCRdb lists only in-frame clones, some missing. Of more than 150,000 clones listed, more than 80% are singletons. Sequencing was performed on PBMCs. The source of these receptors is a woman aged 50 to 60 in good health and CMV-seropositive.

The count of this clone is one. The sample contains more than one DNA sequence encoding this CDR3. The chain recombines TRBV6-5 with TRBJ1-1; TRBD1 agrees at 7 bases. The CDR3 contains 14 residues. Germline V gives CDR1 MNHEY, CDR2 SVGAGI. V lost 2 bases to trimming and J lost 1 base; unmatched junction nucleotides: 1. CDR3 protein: CASSYQGGNTEAFF. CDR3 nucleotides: TGTGCCAGCAGTTACCAGGGGGGGAACACTGAAGCTTTCTTT.

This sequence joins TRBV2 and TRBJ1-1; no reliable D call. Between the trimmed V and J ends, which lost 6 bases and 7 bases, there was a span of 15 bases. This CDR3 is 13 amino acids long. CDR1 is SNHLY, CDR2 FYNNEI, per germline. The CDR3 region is CASRSAEVNEAFF. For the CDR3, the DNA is TGTGCCAGCAGGTCGGCTGAGGTAAATGAAGCTTTCTTT.

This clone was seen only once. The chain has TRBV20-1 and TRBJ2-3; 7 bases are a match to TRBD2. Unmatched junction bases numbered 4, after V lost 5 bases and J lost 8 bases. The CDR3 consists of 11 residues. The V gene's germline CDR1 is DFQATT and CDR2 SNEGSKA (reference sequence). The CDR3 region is CSAGGGITQYF. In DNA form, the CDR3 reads TGCAGTGCTGGGGGGGGGATTACGCAGTATTTT.

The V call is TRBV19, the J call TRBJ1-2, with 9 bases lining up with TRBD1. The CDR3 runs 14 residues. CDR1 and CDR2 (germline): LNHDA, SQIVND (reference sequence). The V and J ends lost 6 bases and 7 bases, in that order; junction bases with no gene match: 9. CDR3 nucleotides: TGTGCCAGTAGGCCAGACACAGGGGGCGGTGGCTACACCTTC. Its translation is CASRPDTGGGGYTF.

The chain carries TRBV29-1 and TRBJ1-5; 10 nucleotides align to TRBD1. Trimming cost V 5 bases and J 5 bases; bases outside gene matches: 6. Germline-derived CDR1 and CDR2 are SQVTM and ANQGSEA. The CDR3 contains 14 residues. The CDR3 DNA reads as TGCAGCGTTTCAAGTGGGACAGGGGATCAGCCCCAGCATTTT. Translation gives CSVSSGTGDQPQHF. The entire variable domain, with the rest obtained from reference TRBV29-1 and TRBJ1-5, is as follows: SAVISQKPSRDICQRGTSLTIQCQVDSQVTMMFWYRQQPGQSLTLIATANQGSEATYESGFVIDKFPISRPNLTFSTLTVSNMSPEDSSIYLCSVSSGTGDQPQHFGDGTRLSIL.

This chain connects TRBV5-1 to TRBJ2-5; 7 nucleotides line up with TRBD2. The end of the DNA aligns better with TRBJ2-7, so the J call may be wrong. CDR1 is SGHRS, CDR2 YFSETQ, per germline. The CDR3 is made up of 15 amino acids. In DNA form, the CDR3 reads TGCGCCAGCAGCTCCGCGGGGGATTATTGGTACGAGCAGTACTTC. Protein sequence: CASSSAGDYWYEQYF.

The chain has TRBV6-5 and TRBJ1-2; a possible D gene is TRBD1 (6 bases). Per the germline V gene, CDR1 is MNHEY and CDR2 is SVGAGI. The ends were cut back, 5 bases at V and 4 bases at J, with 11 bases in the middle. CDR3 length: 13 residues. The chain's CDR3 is CASSDVQGYGYTF. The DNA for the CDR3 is TGTGCCAGCAGTGATGTACAGGGCTATGGCTACACCTTC.

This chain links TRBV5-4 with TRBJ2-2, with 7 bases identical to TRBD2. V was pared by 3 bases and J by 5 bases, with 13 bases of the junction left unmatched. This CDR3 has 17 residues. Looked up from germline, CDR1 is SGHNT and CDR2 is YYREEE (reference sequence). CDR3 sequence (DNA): TGTGCCAGCAGCTACCGGGGATTGACAGCGGGGACCGGGGAGCTGTTTTTT. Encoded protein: CASSYRGLTAGTGELFF.

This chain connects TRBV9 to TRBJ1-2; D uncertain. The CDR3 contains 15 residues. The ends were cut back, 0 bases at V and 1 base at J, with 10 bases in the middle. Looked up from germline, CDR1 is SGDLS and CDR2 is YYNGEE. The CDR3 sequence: CASSVEERVNYGYTF. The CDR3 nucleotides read TGTGCCAGCAGCGTAGAGGAGAGGGTTAACTATGGCTACACCTTC.

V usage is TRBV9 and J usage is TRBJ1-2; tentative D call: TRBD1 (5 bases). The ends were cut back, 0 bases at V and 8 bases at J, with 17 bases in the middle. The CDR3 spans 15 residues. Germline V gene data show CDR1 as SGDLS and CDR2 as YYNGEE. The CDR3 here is CASSVEKDKGVGYTF. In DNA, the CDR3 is TGTGCCAGCAGCGTAGAAAAGGACAAGGGTGTGGGCTACACCTTC.

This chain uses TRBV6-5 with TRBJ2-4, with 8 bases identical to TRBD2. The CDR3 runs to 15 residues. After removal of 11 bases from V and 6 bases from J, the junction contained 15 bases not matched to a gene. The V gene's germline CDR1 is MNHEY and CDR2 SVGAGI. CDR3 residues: CASGRGVLGVNIQYF. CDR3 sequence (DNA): TGTGCCTCGGGGCGGGGGGTTTTGGGGGTAAACATTCAGTACTTC.

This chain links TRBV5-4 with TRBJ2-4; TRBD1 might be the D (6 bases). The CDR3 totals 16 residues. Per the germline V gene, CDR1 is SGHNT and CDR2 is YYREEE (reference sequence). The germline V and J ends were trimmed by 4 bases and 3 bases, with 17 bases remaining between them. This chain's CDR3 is CASSARQEVHKNIQYF. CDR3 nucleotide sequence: TGTGCCAGCAGCGCCCGACAGGAGGTCCACAAAAACATTCAGTACTTC. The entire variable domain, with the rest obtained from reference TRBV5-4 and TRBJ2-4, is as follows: ETGVTQSPTHLIKTRGQQVTLRCSSQSGHNTVSWYQQALGQGPQFIFQYYREEENGRGNFPPRFSGLQFPNYSSELNVNALELDDSALYLCASSARQEVHKNIQYFGAGTRLSVL.

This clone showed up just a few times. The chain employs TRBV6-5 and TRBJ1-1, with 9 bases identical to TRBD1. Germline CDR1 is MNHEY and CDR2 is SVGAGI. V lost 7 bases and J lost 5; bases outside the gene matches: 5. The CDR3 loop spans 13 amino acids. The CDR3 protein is CASTETGGTEAFF. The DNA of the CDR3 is TGTGCCAGCACCGAGACAGGGGGGACTGAAGCTTTCTTT.